These 23 T cell receptor beta chains share one sample of origin, sequenced in a study of CD8+ T cells in alopecia areata. Sequencing templates came from extracted RNA that was reverse transcribed into cDNA. The data were produced by immunoSEQ multiplex PCR, yet TCRdb's version contains in-frame clones alone and is incomplete. Here the sample spans 180,000 or so clones, roughly 65% being singletons. Here the sequenced sample was CD4+ T cells sorted from blood, taken at week 0. The receptor set was obtained from a human donor with alopecia areata.

CDR3 in amino acids: CASSLQGTTDTQYF. The CDR3 DNA sequence: TGTGCCAGCAGCCTACAGGGGACCACAGATACGCAGTATTTT. This rearrangement joins TRBV7-2 to TRBJ2-3; TRBD1 matches at 7 bases. The germline V gene has CDR1 SGHTA and CDR2 FQGNSA. The CDR3 covers 14 residues. The V and J ends lost 5 bases and 2 bases, in that order; junction bases with no gene match: 4.

This clone occurred a few times. The J gene is TRBJ1-1, the V gene TRBV5-1, with D possibly TRBD1 on 6 matching bases. Germline V lookup: CDR1 SGHRS, CDR2 YFSETQ. The CDR3 spans 14 residues. Deletions cut 1 base from V and 3 bases from J, with 10 bases between. The CDR3 nucleotides are TGCGCCAGCAGCTTGACAGGGAGTTACACTGAAGCTTTCTTT. Amino acids: CASSLTGSYTEAFF.

This clone was detected only a few times. The V gene is TRBV29-1, the J gene TRBJ2-5; 9 bases are shared with TRBD1. The CDR3 extends over 12 amino acids. CDR1 SQVTM and CDR2 ANQGSEA come from the germline V gene. The V and J ends lost 5 bases and 5 bases, in that order; junction bases with no gene match: 3. The CDR3 nucleotides are TGCAGCGTTCCTGGACAGGGGGAGACCCAGTACTTC. As protein: CSVPGQGETQYF. Full variable domain (missing parts from reference TRBV29-1 and TRBJ2-5): SAVISQKPSRDICQRGTSLTIQCQVDSQVTMMFWYRQQPGQSLTLIATANQGSEATYESGFVIDKFPISRPNLTFSTLTVSNMSPEDSSIYLCSVPGQGETQYFGPGTRLLVL.

The chain has TRBV30 and TRBJ1-2; 8 nucleotides line up with TRBD1. This CDR3 comprises 13 residues. V lost 4 bases to trimming and J lost 4 bases; unmatched junction nucleotides: 5. Germline V gene lookup returns CDR1 GTSNPN and CDR2 SVGIG (reference sequence). This CDR3 is CAWIRDRGYGYTF. CDR3 sequence (DNA): TGTGCCTGGATTCGAGACAGGGGCTATGGCTACACCTTC.

This clone was seen a few times. The chain is built from TRBV27 and TRBJ1-4, with TRBD1 identical over 9 bases. This CDR3 is 14 amino acids long. V lost 5 bases, J lost 11 bases, and 9 bases stayed unmatched. CDR1 MNHEY and CDR2 SMNVEV come from the germline V gene (reference sequence). CDR3 sequence: CASSPGTGTRKLFF. The CDR3 DNA reads TGTGCCAGCAGTCCAGGGACAGGGACGAGGAAACTGTTTTTT.

The chain links TRBV11-2 to TRBJ2-7; TRBD1 agrees at 10 bases. This CDR3 comprises 15 residues. V shed 5 bases, J shed 6 bases, and the junction held 10 bases outside the gene matches. CDR1 and CDR2 (germline): SGHAT, FQNNGV. CDR3 DNA: TGTGCCAGCAGCCAATCTGGGACAGGGGCTGGCGAGCAGTACTTC. Its translation: CASSQSGTGAGEQYF.

The chain has TRBV27 and TRBJ1-1; D perhaps matches TRBD1 (6 bases). From germline, CDR1 is MNHEY and CDR2 SMNVEV (reference sequence). V was trimmed by 4 bases and J by 0 bases, leaving 12 bases between them. The CDR3 sequence is 15 residues long. The DNA of the CDR3 is TGTGCCAGCAGTTACCGGGGGCTGATGAACACTGAAGCTTTCTTT. This codes for CASSYRGLMNTEAFF.

V is TRBV29-1 and J is TRBJ1-2, with D tentatively TRBD1 (6 bases). Germline CDR1 reads SQVTM; CDR2 reads ANQGSEA. V gave up 8 bases and J gave up 8 bases, with 15 bases separating them. This CDR3 contains 11 residues. The CDR3 reads CSSTRGDGYTF. The CDR3 DNA follows: TGCAGCTCCACGAGGGGGGACGGCTACACCTTC.

The V and J genes are TRBV4-1 and TRBJ1-1, with D possibly matching TRBD1 (5 bases). The ends were cut back, 6 bases at V and 0 bases at J, with 14 bases in the middle. Germline loops: CDR1 MGHRA, CDR2 YSYEKL. This CDR3 contains 15 residues. The CDR3 sequence: CASRRQRDMNTEAFF. The DNA for the CDR3 is TGCGCCAGCAGGAGACAGAGGGATATGAACACTGAAGCTTTCTTT.

The V and J genes are TRBV4-3 and TRBJ2-7, with 8 bases identical to TRBD1. This CDR3 is built from 15 residues. CDR1 is LGHNA and CDR2 is YSLEER in the germline V gene. Losses at the gene ends were 1 base for V and 4 bases for J; bases not matched to a gene: 6. Here the CDR3 reads CASSQGTGIGYEQYF. CDR3 nucleotide sequence: TGCGCCAGCAGCCAAGGGACAGGGATTGGGTACGAGCAGTACTTC.

The J gene is TRBJ2-5, the V gene TRBV25-1; weak D call: TRBD2 (6 bases). V gave up 3 bases and J gave up 5 bases, with 19 bases separating them. Germline V lookup: CDR1 MGHDK, CDR2 SYGVNS. The length of the CDR3 is 16 residues. CDR3 DNA sequence: TGTGCCAGCAGTGACGGCGGAGGGGAAGCGTTGGAGACCCAGTACTTC. Its translation: CASSDGGGEALETQYF.

This clone appeared a few times. The V gene is TRBV5-1, the J gene TRBJ2-5; the match to TRBD2 covers 9 bases. CDR3 size: 16 residues. Germline loops: CDR1 SGHRS, CDR2 YFSETQ. With 0 bases clipped from V and 1 base from J, the junction kept 4 bases outside the gene matches. The CDR3 nucleotides read TGCGCCAGCAGCTTGGGGAGCGGGGGGACCCAAGAGACCCAGTACTTC. It translates to CASSLGSGGTQETQYF.

This clone has a handful of counts. The sample carries other DNA sequences with the same CDR3. The V gene is TRBV2, the J gene TRBJ1-5; D gene unclear. Between the trimmed V and J ends, which lost 0 bases and 5 bases, there was a span of 2 bases. This CDR3 has 12 amino acids. The germline CDR1 and CDR2 sequences are SNHLY and FYNNEI. DNA of the CDR3: TGTGCCAGCAGTGAAGCTGATCAGCCCCAGCATTTT. It specifies CASSEADQPQHF.

This clone showed up just a few times. The chain links TRBV12-5 to TRBJ2-1; D gene unclear. Looked up from germline, CDR1 is LGHNT and CDR2 is FRNRAP. Trimming stripped 7 bases from V and 2 bases from J, with 15 bases between. The CDR3 extends over 15 amino acids. CDR3 sequence reads: CASVVSSATYNEQFF. CDR3 nucleotide sequence: TGTGCTAGTGTGGTCTCCTCGGCCACCTACAATGAGCAGTTCTTC.

This chain links TRBV7-9 with TRBJ1-1; the D is unclear. V was shortened by 4 bases and J by 7 bases, with 10 bases between the two germline ends. The CDR3 is 12 residues long. Germline CDR1 and CDR2: SEHNR and FQNEAQ (reference sequence). The CDR3 DNA sequence: TGTGCCAGCAGCTCAACGCCGTATGAAGCTTTCTTT. Translated, it gives CASSSTPYEAFF.

This clone was counted a few times. CDR3 sequence reads: CASRRQGTTNEKLFF. In nucleotides, the CDR3 is TGTGCCAGCAGGCGACAGGGGACAACTAATGAAAAACTGTTTTTT. The chain joins TRBV6-6 to TRBJ1-4; 8 nucleotides agree with TRBD1. Germline V gene data show CDR1 as MNHNY and CDR2 as SVGAGI (reference sequence). Trimming removed 6 bases from V and 0 bases from J; junction bases left unmatched: 3. The CDR3 covers 15 residues.

This chain joins TRBV29-1 and TRBJ2-7; 8 bases are shared with TRBD2. The length of the CDR3 is 12 residues. Germline values: CDR1 SQVTM, CDR2 ANQGSEA. The junction had 4 bases not matched to a gene; V was cut back by 7 bases and J by 2 bases. In nucleotides, the CDR3 is TGCAGCGCGCGGGGGGTAGCCTACGAGCAGTACTTC. Its translation is CSARGVAYEQYF.

The sample holds many counts of this clone. The gene calls are TRBV29-1 and TRBJ2-7, with no clear D. The CDR3 contains 13 residues. CDR1 and CDR2 from the germline V gene are SQVTM and ANQGSEA. V lost 5 bases to trimming and J lost 2 bases, with 13 bases between them. The CDR3 region is CSVSQSGPYEQYF. CDR3 in DNA: TGCAGCGTTTCGCAATCCGGTCCCTACGAGCAGTACTTC.

This clone was seen only once. The V gene is TRBV2, the J gene TRBJ1-5; D gene unclear. Germline loops: CDR1 SNHLY, CDR2 FYNNEI. There are 14 residues in the CDR3. Trimming shortened V by 2 bases and J by 5 bases, and 10 bases separated the two germline ends. The CDR3 spells CASSESRMDQPQHF. The CDR3 nucleotides read TGTGCCAGCAGTGAATCCCGAATGGATCAGCCCCAGCATTTT. The full variable domain, its missing parts supplied by reference TRBV2 and TRBJ1-5, is EPEVTQTPSHQVTQMGQEVILRCVPISNHLYFYWYRQILGQKVEFLVSFYNNEISEKSEIFDDQFSVERPDGSNFTLKIRSTKLEDSAMYFCASSESRMDQPQHFGDGTRLSIL.

This chain links TRBV11-2 with TRBJ1-1; possibly TRBD1 for D (5 bases). CDR1 and CDR2 (germline): SGHAT, FQNNGV. Trimming stripped 5 bases from V and 4 bases from J, with 11 bases between. This CDR3 spans 13 amino acids. In DNA, the CDR3 is TGTGCCAGCAGCGCACAGGAGGGCACTGAAGCTTTCTTT. The encoded protein is CASSAQEGTEAFF.

This clone has more than one count but fewer than ten. V usage is TRBV18 and J usage is TRBJ1-2, with D uncertain. V was clipped by 6 bases and J by 8 bases, with 16 bases between them. Looked up from germline, CDR1 is KGHSH and CDR2 is LQKENI. This CDR3 has 13 amino acids. CDR3: CASSPETVYGYTF. The CDR3 DNA reads TGTGCCAGCTCCCCCGAAACAGTCTACGGCTACACCTTC.

The chain links TRBV27 to TRBJ1-2; D ambiguous. V lost 4 bases, J lost 4 bases, and 13 bases lay in between. Germline V lookup: CDR1 MNHEY, CDR2 SMNVEV (reference sequence). The length of the CDR3 is 14 residues. CDR3 DNA sequence: TGTGCCAGCAGTTGGAAGGGTGTAGGCTATGGCTACACCTTC. Encoded protein: CASSWKGVGYGYTF.

The chain carries TRBV7-2 and TRBJ2-3, with D unclear. V was cut by 3 bases and J by 1 base, with 11 bases left in between. The CDR3 extends over 15 amino acids. Per the germline V gene, CDR1 is SGHTA and CDR2 is FQGNSA. CDR3 coding DNA: TGTGCCAGCAGCTTTTCAAACACGCGCACAGATACGCAGTATTTT. It is translated as CASSFSNTRTDTQYF.